This entry concerns a single T cell receptor (beta chain). What it binds is not known. This record comes from a study of shared clonotypes between healthy human individuals. Germline-derived CDR1 and CDR2 are SNHLY and FYNNEI. The ends were cut back, 8 bases at V and 4 bases at J, with 14 bases in the middle. The CDR3 consists of 13 residues. General study points: Generation probabilities of non-shared clonotypes were lower (relative to those shared by all four donors).

Profiled with immunoSEQ multiplex PCR; TCRdb holds only in-frame clones, not every one. Here the sample spans about 1.1 million clones, roughly 80% being singletons. The sequencing sample was made of memory CD4+ T cells from PBMCs. The subset: CD45RA-negative fraction. The chain joins TRBV2 to TRBJ2-5, with D tentatively TRBD1 or TRBD2 (6 bases each). The sequence was collected from a man aged 18 to 35 in good health. Some clones in this sample may be carry-over from other donors' samples. This CDR3 is CASGSGGLETQYF. In nucleotides, the CDR3 is TGTGCCAGCGGGAGTGGGGGGCTAGAGACCCAGTACTTC.